The present entry profiles one TCR beta chain with its context. Primers for the PCR totalled 60 Vbeta and 13 Jbeta. Clones were read by immunoSEQ multiplex PCR, and TCRdb kept only the in-frame ones, dropping some. The data hold around 160,000 clones, with 68% observed a single time. The sample belongs to a study of cytomegalovirus exposure and HLA in healthy donors. CDR1 is SGHRS and CDR2 is YFSETQ in the germline V gene. CDR3 length equals 16 residues. Trimming at V came to 4 bases and at J to 2 bases, leaving 10 bases not matched to a gene. The TCR originated in a man aged 50-59 years in good health and CMV-seronegative. The rearrangement uses TRBV5-1 and TRBJ1-1; the match to TRBD1 covers 8 bases. The sample taken for sequencing was PBMCs. The CDR3, as DNA: TGCGCCAGCAGCCTCCAAAGGACAGGGCTAAACACTGAAGCTTTCTTT. Amino acids: CASSLQRTGLNTEAFF.